Listed below are T cell receptor beta chains from one sample, sequenced in a study of cytomegalovirus exposure and HLA in healthy donors. TCRdb's table, derived via immunoSEQ multiplex PCR, lists solely in-frame clones and lacks some. The repertoire holds 150,000 to 200,000 clones, with about nine tenths as singletons. Sequences were obtained from PBMCs. The receptors shown here come from a man between 18 and 35 years old in good health and CMV-seropositive. Both conserved end residues are part of each CDR3. Fields, in order: J gene, V gene, D gene, clone size, CDR3 protein, CDR3 DNA. D genes are given only for firm matches. Clone size is stated in some rows and not others, as once, few, many or a class when expanded.

>TRBJ2-3|TRBV7-9|TRBD2|-
CASSLGLAGVDTQYF
TGTGCCAGCAGCCTGGGACTAGCGGGGGTGGATACGCAGTATTTT
>TRBJ2-7|TRBV30|-|-
CAWSVTGAHEQYF
TGTGCCTGGAGTGTAACGGGTGCCCACGAGCAGTACTTC
>TRBJ2-7|TRBV27|TRBD1|once
CASTSGTGGFYEQYF
TGTGCCAGTACTTCCGGGACAGGGGGCTTCTACGAGCAGTACTTC
>TRBJ2-1|TRBV5-8|TRBD2|-
CASTPSNRLAGGYNEQFF
TGTGCCAGCACCCCTTCAAATAGACTAGCGGGAGGCTACAATGAGCAGTTCTTC
>TRBJ2-1|TRBV9|-|-
CASSVVGSLYNEQFF
TGTGCCAGCAGCGTAGTTGGGAGCTTGTACAATGAGCAGTTCTTC
>TRBJ2-1|TRBV19|TRBD2|-
CASSMRSSGEFSSYNEQFF
TGTGCCAGTAGTATGAGGTCTAGCGGGGAGTTTAGCTCCTACAATGAGCAGTTCTTC
>TRBJ2-7|TRBV7-2|-|-
CASSPRDRYEQYF
TGTGCCAGCAGCCCGCGTGATCGCTACGAGCAGTACTTC
>TRBJ2-7|TRBV27|-|-
CASSLGQGVYEQYF
TGTGCCAGCAGTTTAGGGCAGGGCGTCTACGAGCAGTACTTC
>TRBJ2-7|TRBV18|TRBD1|-
CASSPMWGQGHYEQYF
TGTGCCAGCTCACCTATGTGGGGACAGGGGCACTACGAGCAGTACTTC
>TRBJ2-7|TRBV10-2|-|-
CASSTAGPSSYEQYF
TGCGCCAGCAGCACCGCGGGTCCTAGCTCCTACGAGCAGTACTTC
>TRBJ2-7|TRBV11-2|TRBD2|-
CASSILAGGPYEQYF
TGTGCCAGCAGCATACTAGCGGGAGGGCCTTACGAGCAGTACTTC
>TRBJ1-4|TRBV6-5|TRBD1|-
CASRDRGFEGKLFF
TGTGCCAGCAGGGACAGGGGGTTCGAAGGAAAACTGTTTTTT
>TRBJ1-1|TRBV6-5|-|-
CASSYSSPGVGTEAFF
TGTGCCAGCAGTTACTCGAGTCCGGGGGTAGGCACTGAAGCTTTCTTT
>TRBJ1-2|TRBV6-5|TRBD1|many
CASSYRRTGGGYGYTF
TGTGCCAGCAGTTACCGGAGGACAGGGGGCGGCTATGGCTACACCTTC
>TRBJ1-5|TRBV5-1|TRBD1|-
CASSPGTGGWQPQHF
TGCGCCAGCAGCCCCGGGACAGGGGGCTGGCAGCCCCAGCATTTT
>TRBJ1-2|TRBV15|TRBD1|-
CATSLGGDGYGYTF
TGTGCCACCAGTTTAGGGGGCGATGGCTATGGCTACACCTTC
>TRBJ1-4|TRBV6-1|-|-
CASSDRGRDEKLFF
TGTGCCAGCAGTGACCGGGGGAGGGACGAAAAACTGTTTTTT
>TRBJ2-7|TRBV4-3|-|-
CASSQETGQLYEQYF
TGCGCCAGCAGCCAAGAAACAGGTCAGCTCTACGAGCAGTACTTC
>TRBJ1-5|TRBV7-2|-|-
CASSFTTVYSNQPQHF
TGTGCCAGCAGCTTTACCACAGTCTATAGCAATCAGCCCCAGCATTTT
>TRBJ1-2|TRBV5-1|TRBD1|-
CATLWGQYYGYTF
TGCGCCACCTTGTGGGGACAGTACTATGGCTACACCTTC